Below, 21 T cell receptor beta chains from the same sample are listed, as sequenced in a study of tumor and adjacent non-tumor tissue in lung cancer. This sample's RNA came from whole unsorted tissue. Distant lung tissue was collected more than 3 cm away from the tumor edge. The library came from three nested PCR rounds adapted from ARM-PCR protocols. TCRdb reprocessed the multiplex PCR reads with MiXCR, giving one entry per CDR3 protein. The sample has more than 35,000 distinct CDR3 sequences, around 67% seen once. The specimen was distant non-tumor lung tissue. The receptor set was obtained from a woman aged 35 to 49 with non-small cell lung cancer.

This clonotype has just one count. Mismatch with germline at one junction end may stem from a read error. This rearrangement joins TRBV11-3 to TRBJ2-3, with unresolved D. The CDR3 consists of 14 residues. From germline, CDR1 is SGHNT and CDR2 YENEEA. DNA of the CDR3: TGTGCCAGCAGCATCTTGAGTCTCTCAGATACGCTGTATTTT. This encodes CASSILSLSDTLYF.

A note on this clonotype: At one end the junction does not follow the germline gene, possibly because of a read error. This CDR3 reads CANSRASGNTIYF. The CDR3 DNA reads as TGTGCCAACAGCCGAGCCTCTGGAAACACCATATATTTC. J is TRBJ1-3 and V is TRBV11-2; the D is unclear. The CDR3 loop spans 13 amino acids. The germline CDR1 and CDR2 sequences are SGHAT and FQNNGV.

This clonotype was detected many times. The chain joins TRBV29-1 to TRBJ1-5; 10 bases line up with TRBD1. The CDR3 runs to 13 residues. V gave up 4 bases and J gave up 4 bases; unmatched junction bases: 1. Germline assignment: CDR1 SQVTM and CDR2 ANQGSEA. The CDR3 nucleotides are TGCAGCGTTGGACAGGGGGCTAATCAGCCCCAGCATTTT. Translating gives CSVGQGANQPQHF.

To note about this clonotype: This may be a read error: a much more frequent sequence differs by one nucleotide. This chain connects TRBV7-8 to TRBJ2-7, with no clear D. The CDR3 extends over 13 amino acids. Germline lookup yields CDR1 SGHVS and CDR2 FQNEAQ. The CDR3 here is CSSSLRQPREQYF. CDR3 sequence (DNA): TGTTCCAGCAGCTTACGACAACCCCGCGAGCAGTACTTC.

This clonotype was counted a few times. This may stem from a read error, because a much larger clone lies one nucleotide away. The chain employs TRBV5-6 and TRBJ2-1; D is ambiguous. CDR3 length: 16 residues. Germline V CDR1 and CDR2: SGHDT, YYEEEE. The CDR3 spells CASSLSPTSSYDEQFF. The CDR3 DNA reads as TGTGCCAGCAGCCTATCCCCCACGAGCTCCTACGATGAGCAGTTCTTC.

Regarding this clonotype: At one boundary the junction diverges from the germline segment, which might be a read error. The chain has TRBV7-8 and TRBJ2-2; perhaps TRBD2 as D (5 bases). The germline V gene has CDR1 SGHVS and CDR2 FQNEAQ. CDR3 length: 16 amino acids. CDR3 nucleotide sequence: TGTGCCAGCAGGACGCGAGGTGTCGCGAACATCGGGGAACTGTTTTTT. Translation: CASRTRGVANIGELFF.

About this clonotype: A junction boundary mismatches the germline segment, possibly from a read error. This rearrangement joins TRBV11-2 to TRBJ2-7; D unclear. The CDR3 is 14 amino acids. The V gene's germline CDR1 is SGHAT and CDR2 FQNNGV. CDR3 nucleotide sequence: TGTGTCAGCAGCTTAGTCTCAAACTACTACGAGCATTACTTC. As protein: CVSSLVSNYYEHYF.

The chain joins TRBV11-2 to TRBJ1-5; TRBD1 matches at 9 bases. Germline CDR1 and CDR2: SGHAT and FQNNGV. The CDR3 is 19 amino acids. Trimming removed 6 bases from V and 3 bases from J; junction bases left unmatched: 18. Written as DNA, the CDR3 is TGTGCCAGCAGTCTGCGGGACAGGGACAATCTATATTACAATCAGCCCCAGCATTTT. The encoded protein is CASSLRDRDNLYYNQPQHF.

This clonotype appeared many times. CDR3 in amino acids: CASRTSLNQPQHF. CDR3 coding DNA: TGTGCCAGCAGGACTAGCCTCAATCAGCCCCAGCATTTT. This chain joins TRBV6-5 and TRBJ1-5, with D unclear. The germline V gene has CDR1 MNHEY and CDR2 SVGAGI. With 6 bases removed from V and 3 bases from J, the gap between germline ends came to 9 bases. This CDR3 has 13 amino acids.

The V and J genes are TRBV7-9 and TRBJ2-3; D is perhaps TRBD2 (6 bases). V lost 9 bases, J lost 4 bases, and 26 bases lay in between. CDR1 SEHNR and CDR2 FQNEAQ come from the germline V gene (reference sequence). The CDR3 runs 17 residues. The CDR3 sequence: CASSGPGLGGPSDTQYF. The DNA for the CDR3 is TGTGCCAGTAGCGGCCCGGGATTAGGAGGGCCCTCAGATACGCAGTATTTT.

Comments on this clonotype: The junction and the germline gene differ at one end; a read error may be behind it. J is TRBJ2-5 and V is TRBV11-2; possible D gene TRBD2, 6 bases. Per the germline V gene, CDR1 is SGHAT and CDR2 is FQNNGV. There are 16 residues in the CDR3. The CDR3 is CANGLVGRRAQGTQYF. In nucleotides, the CDR3 is TGTGCCAACGGCTTAGTTGGGCGGAGGGCCCAAGGGACCCAGTACTTC.

Remarks on this clonotype: Just one base apart from a much larger clone, this may be a read error. J is TRBJ2-5 and V is TRBV14; no definite D call. CDR1 is SGHDN, CDR2 FVKESK, per germline. The CDR3 contains 11 residues. In nucleotides, the CDR3 is TGTACCAGCAGCTTTAGGGAGACCCAGTACTTC. Encoded protein: CTSSFRETQYF.

This clonotype was counted a single time. One end of the junction is discordant with germline, which a read error may explain. V is TRBV11-2 and J is TRBJ2-3; TRBD2 agrees at 9 bases. This CDR3 contains 17 residues. The V gene's germline CDR1 is SGHAT and CDR2 FQNNGV. Here the CDR3 DNA reads TGTGCCGGCAGCTCAGTTGGCGGGGGGGAAAGCACAGATATGCAGTATTTT. Amino acids: CAGSSVGGGESTDMQYF.

In its sample, this clonotype was seen once. The rearrangement joins TRBV11-2 to TRBJ2-6; D unclear. This CDR3 contains 14 residues. In germline, CDR1 is SGHAT, CDR2 FQNNGV. CDR3: CPNSPAAGANVLTF. The DNA for the CDR3 is TGTCCCAACAGTCCCGCTGCTGGGGCCAACGTCCTGACTTTC.

As concerns this clonotype: At one end the junction does not follow the germline gene, possibly because of a read error. The V gene is TRBV6-5, the J gene TRBJ2-1, with D possibly TRBD1 on 6 matching bases. Germline CDR1 and CDR2: MNHEY and SVGAGI. The CDR3 is 14 amino acids. CDR3 sequence reads: CASNRTSWDNKQFF. CDR3 DNA sequence: TGTGCCAGCAACCGGACCTCATGGGACAATAAGCAGTTCTTC.

The genes are TRBV11-2 and TRBJ2-1, with D tentatively TRBD1 (5 bases). This CDR3 spans 16 amino acids. The V end lost 6 bases, the J end lost 8 bases, and 23 bases lay between the germline ends. Germline V gives CDR1 SGHAT, CDR2 FQNNGV. The CDR3 loop is CASSPLGASRGHEQFF. CDR3 sequence (DNA): TGTGCCAGCAGTCCCCTAGGGGCAAGTCGCGGCCATGAGCAGTTCTTC.

This CDR3 is CASISAGGTVGEQFF. CDR3 nucleotides: TGTGCCAGTATCTCAGCGGGGGGGACGGTGGGTGAGCAGTTCTTC. The chain recombines TRBV6-5 with TRBJ2-1; 10 nucleotides line up with TRBD2. The junction had 14 bases not matched to a gene; V was cut back by 9 bases and J by 9 bases. The germline V gene has CDR1 MNHEY and CDR2 SVGAGI. CDR3 length: 15 amino acids.

The count of this clonotype is one. One end of the junction varies from germline; a read error may be responsible. The chain carries TRBV6-1 and TRBJ2-1; 13 positions agree with TRBD2. The CDR3 runs 14 residues. Looked up from germline, CDR1 is MNHNS and CDR2 is SASEGT. The CDR3 coding sequence is TGTGCCAGCCGGTCGGTACTAGCGGGAGGGGAGCAATTCTTC. Translation gives CASRSVLAGGEQFF.

The V gene is TRBV12-3 or TRBV12-4, the J gene TRBJ1-5, with 11 bases aligning to TRBD1. The junction had 3 bases not matched to a gene; V was cut back by 5 bases and J by 3 bases. The CDR3 runs 15 residues. The CDR3 region is CASSGQGAINQPQHF. In DNA form, the CDR3 reads TGTGCCAGCAGTGGACAGGGGGCAATCAATCAGCCCCAGCATTTT.

The V call is TRBV6-1, the J call TRBJ2-3; D not resolved. The CDR3 is made up of 13 amino acids. Looked up from germline, CDR1 is MNHNS and CDR2 is SASEGT. Trimming removed 11 bases at V and 6 bases at J, with 18 bases between. CDR3 in DNA: TGTGCCTGGGAAGGGTCGCCCGTGGATACGCAGTATTTT. This translates into CAWEGSPVDTQYF.

Turning to this clonotype: Just one base apart from a much larger clone, this may be a read error. The chain couples TRBV7-8 to TRBJ2-2; TRBD2 matches at 10 bases. J lost 4 bases, V lost 5 bases, and 7 bases had no gene match. Germline CDR1 SGHVS, CDR2 FQNEAQ. The CDR3 runs 16 residues. This CDR3 reads CASSSGRVASTGELFF. The CDR3 DNA is TGTGCCAGCAGCAGCGGGAGGGTGGCGAGCACCGGGGAGCTGTTTTTT.